This TCR beta chain was recovered during a study of T cells in Graves' hyperthyroidism and ophthalmopathy. Across the study: Peripheral blood sampling occurred at initial diagnosis, before any treatment. Study-level findings and limits: The authors' 13 V-J model separated ophthalmopathy from stable hyperthyroidism. Within blood appeared most thyroid clonotypes that had expanded above 0.001.

There are many counts of this clonotype. The antigen is undetermined. The CDR3 is 14 amino acids. The junction had 7 bases not matched to a gene; V was cut back by 6 bases and J by 8 bases. Germline V CDR1 and CDR2: MDHEN, SYDVKM. Amplification of TCR beta CDR3 regions used RNA as the template. RT-PCR in the first round (using the HTBI primer set) targeted the TCR CDR3. TCRdb recomputed calls from the multiplex PCR reads with MiXCR, one row per CDR3 protein. The sample holds under 650,000 distinct CDR3 sequences; around 16% are singletons and the top ten take 3.8%. It was considered stable Graves' hyperthyroidism when ophthalmopathy did not progress within 18 months.

The sequence derives from a woman in her twenties or thirties with Graves' hyperthyroidism. The sequenced sample was blood. The chain uses TRBV28 and TRBJ2-1; 10 bases match TRBD2. The chain's CDR3 is CASSNGLAVDEQFF. The CDR3 DNA reads as TGTGCCAGCAGCAACGGACTAGCGGTCGATGAGCAGTTCTTC.